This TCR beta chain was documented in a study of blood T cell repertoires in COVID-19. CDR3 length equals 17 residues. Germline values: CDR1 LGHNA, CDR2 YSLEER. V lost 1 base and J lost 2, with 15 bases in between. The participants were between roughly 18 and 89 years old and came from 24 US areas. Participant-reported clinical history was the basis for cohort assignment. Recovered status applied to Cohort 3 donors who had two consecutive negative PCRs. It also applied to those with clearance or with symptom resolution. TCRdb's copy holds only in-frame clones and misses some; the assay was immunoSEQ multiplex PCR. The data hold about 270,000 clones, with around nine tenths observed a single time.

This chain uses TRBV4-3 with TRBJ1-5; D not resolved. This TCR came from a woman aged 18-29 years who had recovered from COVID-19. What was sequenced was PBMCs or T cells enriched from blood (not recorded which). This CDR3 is CASSQAHRGGGNQPQHF. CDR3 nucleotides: TGCGCCAGCAGCCAAGCACACAGAGGAGGCGGCAATCAGCCCCAGCATTTT.